This paragraph reports one TCR beta chain. The clone's antigen remains unknown. The input lacks base qualities; no much larger clone sits a single base away. This sample was taken from a study of OX40 agonist ivuxolimab in advanced cancers. About the full investigation: Ivuxolimab was a fully human IgG2 agonistic monoclonal antibody targeting the costimulatory receptor OX40 (CD134). Intravenous ivuxolimab was administered to patients every 2 weeks at six dose levels: 0.01, 0.1, 0.3, 1.5, 3 and 10 mg/kg. Of the approximately 54 dose-escalation patients, hepatocellular carcinoma was present in about 20, melanoma in some 15, renal cell carcinoma in 9 and head and neck cancer in 9. A male proportion of roughly 85% and a mean age of 60 years, ranging from about 23 to 90, were recorded for the dose-escalation cohort. Prior anti-PD-1, anti-PD-L1 or anti-CTLA-4 therapy was permitted, and checkpoint inhibitors had been received by roughly 40% of dose-escalation patients. Three dose-escalation patients achieved partial responses, one with hepatocellular carcinoma and two with cutaneous melanoma. Peripheral TCRbeta sequencing was intended to test whether TCR sequence diversity was altered and clonal T-cell expansion was caused by ivuxolimab. The paper reports the monotherapy dose-escalation portion (N of about 52 patients) of the phase I ivuxolimab trial.

V is cut by 2 bases and J by 2 bases, and the space between the germline ends is 12 bases. Taken from cysteine to phenylalanine, the CDR3 has 15 residues. Here the CDR3 DNA is all that survives: 45 bases in frame from base 1. The germline V gene specifies SGHTA as CDR1 and FQGTGA as CDR2. Patients with a history of autoimmune disease or receiving systemic immunosuppression were excluded from the trial. Peripheral blood for TCR sequencing was drawn from every dose cohort at baseline, at cycle 4 day 1 and at cycle 7 day 1. The samples were taken from a phase I, first-in-human, multicenter, open-label dose-escalation trial of ivuxolimab. Adults with locally advanced or metastatic melanoma, renal cell carcinoma, hepatocellular carcinoma or head and neck squamous cell carcinoma were enrolled in the trial. Before TCR sequencing, CD4+ T cells and CD8+ T cells from peripheral blood were sorted into separate populations.

For sequencing of the TCRbeta CDR3 region, genomic DNA was extracted from the sorted cells. The immunoSEQ Assay was used for sequencing of TCRbeta CDR3 regions. TCRdb took this table from immuneACCESS and kept in-frame rearrangements with V and J called. Such tables lack part of the clones; where checked against another copy, unresolved V genes explain under half of the gap, and the rest is unexplained. Here the sample has 60,000 to 75,000 clones; about 85% occur a single time. The ten largest make up 6% to 7.5% of the sample. General findings and caveats noted by the study authors: After ivuxolimab, CD8+ T cells had more expanded clones than CD4+ T cells on average. Low levels of normalized T-cell clonal expansion were also seen in some patients who did not respond. Which antigens the clonally expanded peripheral T cells were specific for was not determined. At doses of 0.1 to 3.0 mg/kg, clonal expansion of both CD4+ and CD8+ blood T cells was observed from baseline to week 6. In the 0.1-3.0 mg/kg groups, partial responders had among the lowest normalized peripheral clonal expansion, particularly in CD8+ T cells.

Recombination linked TRBV7-3 to TRBJ2-5, with a weak D call of TRBD2 (6 bases match). This specimen consisted of CD4+ or CD8+ T cells sorted from blood, obtained in a trial of the OX40 agonist ivuxolimab. This receptor was identified in an adult with an advanced solid tumor such as melanoma, head and neck, liver or kidney cancer. The bases read TGTGCCAGCAGCTTAGCCGCGGGACCGCAAGAGACCCAGTACTTC. This translates into CASSLAAGPQETQYF.